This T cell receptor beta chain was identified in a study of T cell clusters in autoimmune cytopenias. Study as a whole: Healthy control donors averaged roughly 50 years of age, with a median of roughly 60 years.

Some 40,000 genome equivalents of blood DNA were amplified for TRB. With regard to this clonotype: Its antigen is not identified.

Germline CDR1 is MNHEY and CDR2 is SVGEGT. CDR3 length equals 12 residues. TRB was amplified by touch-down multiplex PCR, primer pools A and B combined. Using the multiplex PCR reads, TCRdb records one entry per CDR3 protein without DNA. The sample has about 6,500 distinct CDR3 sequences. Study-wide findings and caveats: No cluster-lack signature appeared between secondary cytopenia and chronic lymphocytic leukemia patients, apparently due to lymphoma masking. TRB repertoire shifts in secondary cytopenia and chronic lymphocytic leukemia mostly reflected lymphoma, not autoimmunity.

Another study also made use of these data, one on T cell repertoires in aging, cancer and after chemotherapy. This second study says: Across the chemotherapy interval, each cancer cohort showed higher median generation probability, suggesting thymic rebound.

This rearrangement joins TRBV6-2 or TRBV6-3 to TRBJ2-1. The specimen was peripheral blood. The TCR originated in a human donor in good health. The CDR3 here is CASSYAGNEQFF.